A single sample gave rise to the 17 T cell receptor beta chains below, sequenced in a study of shared clonotypes between healthy human individuals. Naive CD8 cells lacked CD45RO, underwent positive selection for CCR7 and left out terminally differentiated effector memory CD45RA+ cells. TCRdb's table, derived via immunoSEQ multiplex PCR, lists solely in-frame clones and lacks some. The sample has around 1.9 million clones; around 95% are singletons. Sequencing was performed on naive CD8+ T cells from PBMCs. The receptors stem from a man aged 18 to 35 in good health. Some clones in this sample may be carry-over from other donors' samples.

V is TRBV29-1 and J is TRBJ2-1, with a possible D match to TRBD2 (5 bases). The CDR3 sequence is 14 residues long. Trimming pared 4 bases from V and 0 bases from J, leaving 10 bases between. Germline V gene lookup returns CDR1 SQVTM and CDR2 ANQGSEA. DNA of the CDR3: TGCAGCGTTGGAAAAGGGAGCTCCTACAATGAGCAGTTCTTC. Translating it yields CSVGKGSSYNEQFF.

This chain uses TRBV10-1 with TRBJ2-3; D uncertain. CDR1 WNHNN and CDR2 SYGVQD come from the germline V gene (reference sequence). V was trimmed by 3 bases and J by 2 bases, leaving 12 bases between them. There are 15 residues in the CDR3. The CDR3 loop is CASSDPDHDTDTQYF. In DNA form, the CDR3 reads TGCGCCAGCAGTGATCCGGACCACGACACAGATACGCAGTATTTT.

Comment on this clone: Different DNA sequences within this sample yield the same CDR3. The chain has TRBV7-9 and TRBJ2-2; D gene unclear. The CDR3 sequence is 12 residues long. V lost 1 base, J lost 7 bases, and 4 bases lay in between. Germline V CDR1 and CDR2: SEHNR, FQNEAQ (reference sequence). The CDR3 nucleotides are TGTGCCAGCAGCTTAGGCAGCGGGGAGCTGTTTTTT. Translation: CASSLGSGELFF.

The chain recombines TRBV30 with TRBJ2-3; no clear D. There are 13 residues in the CDR3. Germline V gives CDR1 GTSNPN, CDR2 SVGIG (reference sequence). The V gene lost 7 bases and the J gene lost 0 bases, with 11 bases spanning the gap. The CDR3, as DNA: TGTGCCTTTTGGGCGAGAAGCACAGATACGCAGTATTTT. The encoded protein is CAFWARSTDTQYF. The full variable domain, in which reference TRBV30 and TRBJ2-3 provide the parts outside the CDR3, is SQTIHQWPATLVQPVGSPLSLECTVEGTSNPNLYWYRQAAGRGLQLLFYSVGIGQISSEVPQNLSASRPQDRQFILSSKKLLLSDSGFYLCAFWARSTDTQYFGPGTRLTVL.

This clone has only one observation. The chain recombines TRBV7-9 with TRBJ2-1; 7 bases align to TRBD2. In germline, CDR1 is SEHNR, CDR2 FQNEAQ (reference sequence). The length of the CDR3 is 14 residues. The trim removed 5 bases at V and 5 bases at J, leaving 6 bases unmatched. CDR3 nucleotide sequence: TGTGCCAGCAGCCCGGTAGGGACTAACAATGAGCAGTTCTTC. Its protein product is CASSPVGTNNEQFF.

V gene TRBV27 combines with J gene TRBJ2-1; 10 bases map to TRBD2. Germline-derived CDR1 and CDR2 are MNHEY and SMNVEV (reference sequence). The J segment lost 0 bases and the V segment lost 4 bases, leaving 6 bases of the junction unmatched. CDR3 length: 17 amino acids. CDR3 residues: CASSSPAGGSSYNEQFF. CDR3 in DNA: TGTGCCAGCAGTTCGCCAGCGGGAGGGTCCTCCTACAATGAGCAGTTCTTC.

The chain carries TRBV7-6 and TRBJ2-7; 7 bases are shared with TRBD1. The germline CDR1 and CDR2 sequences are SGHVS and FNYEAQ. The CDR3 extends over 14 amino acids. V lost 5 bases, J lost 4 bases, and 8 bases stayed unmatched. The CDR3 nucleotides are TGTGCCAGCAGCCCCTCGACAGGGTTGTACGAGCAGTACTTC. Translated, it gives CASSPSTGLYEQYF.

The chain links TRBV27 to TRBJ2-6; D perhaps matches TRBD1 (5 bases). In germline, CDR1 is MNHEY, CDR2 SMNVEV (reference sequence). V dropped 4 bases and J dropped 0 bases, with 10 bases sitting between them. The CDR3 is made up of 16 amino acids. CDR3 in amino acids: CASSSGWGSGANVLTF. The CDR3 DNA sequence: TGTGCCAGCAGTTCAGGGTGGGGCTCTGGGGCCAACGTCCTGACTTTC. Using reference TRBV27 and TRBJ2-6 for the parts outside the CDR3, the full variable domain is EAQVTQNPRYLITVTGKKLTVTCSQNMNHEYMSWYRQDPGLGLRQIYYSMNVEVTDKGDVPEGYKVSRKEKRNFPLILESPSPNQTSLYFCASSSGWGSGANVLTFGAGSRLTVL.

The gene calls are TRBV27 and TRBJ1-2; D perhaps matches TRBD1 (6 bases). Trimming pared 4 bases from V and 6 bases from J, leaving 12 bases between. The CDR3 has 13 residues. CDR1 and CDR2 from the germline V gene are MNHEY and SMNVEV (reference sequence). The CDR3 reads CASSSLSGDGYTF. CDR3 in DNA: TGTGCCAGCAGTTCCCTCTCAGGGGATGGCTACACCTTC.

The chain uses TRBV7-2 and TRBJ2-1; D is possibly TRBD2 (6 bases). Trimming stripped 4 bases from V and 4 bases from J, with 17 bases between. The CDR3 contains 16 residues. The germline CDR1 and CDR2 sequences are SGHTA and FQGNSA. CDR3 residues: CASSSLGRRGYNEQFF. In DNA form, the CDR3 reads TGTGCCAGCAGCTCCCTCGGGAGAAGGGGTTACAATGAGCAGTTCTTC.

The rearrangement joins TRBV11-2 to TRBJ2-3, with D unresolved. V lost 3 bases and J lost 3, with 13 bases in between. This CDR3 contains 15 residues. CDR1 is SGHAT and CDR2 is FQNNGV in the germline V gene. As DNA, the CDR3 is TGTGCCAGCAGCTTCCTAGTAAGGATGACAGATACGCAGTATTTT. Amino acid sequence: CASSFLVRMTDTQYF.

This chain links TRBV6-6 with TRBJ2-3, with D possibly being TRBD2 (6 bases). Trimming stripped 10 bases from V and 0 bases from J, with 17 bases between. Germline values: CDR1 MNHNY, CDR2 SVGAGI (reference sequence). This CDR3 is 15 amino acids long. The CDR3 DNA follows: TGTGCCACCCACGGGGAGGCCGCTAGCACAGATACGCAGTATTTT. This codes for CATHGEAASTDTQYF.

V usage is TRBV6-6 and J usage is TRBJ2-5, with D possibly being TRBD1 (5 bases). V lost 0 bases to trimming and J lost 4 bases, with 12 bases between them. CDR1 MNHNY and CDR2 SVGAGI come from the germline V gene (reference sequence). CDR3 length equals 15 residues. CDR3 bases: TGTGCCAGCAGTTACTCGAAGGCAGGGCGAGAGACCCAGTACTTC. Protein product: CASSYSKAGRETQYF.

The chain uses TRBV11-2 and TRBJ2-7; D may correspond to TRBD1 or TRBD2 (5 bases each). Trimming stripped 3 bases from V and 0 bases from J, with 9 bases between. This CDR3 contains 14 residues. Looked up from germline, CDR1 is SGHAT and CDR2 is FQNNGV. The CDR3 is CASSFSGTSYEQYF. Here the CDR3 DNA reads TGTGCCAGCAGCTTTTCCGGGACCTCCTACGAGCAGTACTTC.

The J gene is TRBJ1-1, the V gene TRBV28; a weak D match, TRBD1 (6 bases). Germline assignment: CDR1 MDHEN and CDR2 SYDVKM. V lost 3 bases to trimming and J lost 0 bases, with 14 bases between them. CDR3 length: 16 amino acids. The CDR3 region is CASSFEEGGMNTEAFF. The CDR3 nucleotides read TGTGCCAGCAGTTTTGAGGAGGGGGGAATGAACACTGAAGCTTTCTTT.

The chain employs TRBV9 and TRBJ1-2; possible D gene TRBD1, 5 bases. V lost 3 bases to trimming and J lost 0 bases, with 15 bases between them. Germline CDR1 and CDR2: SGDLS and YYNGEE. The CDR3 covers 16 residues. The CDR3 nucleotides are TGTGCCAGCAGCGCGTCGTGGGGAGGGGCTAACTATGGCTACACCTTC. Translating gives CASSASWGGANYGYTF. Complete variable domain (other parts from reference TRBV9 and TRBJ1-2): DSGVTQTPKHLITATGQRVTLRCSPRSGDLSVYWYQQSLDQGLQFLIQYYNGEERAKGNILERFSAQQFPDLHSELNLSSLELGDSALYFCASSASWGGANYGYTFGSGTRLTVV.

J is TRBJ1-5 and V is TRBV18, with D tentatively TRBD1 (6 bases). Trimming took 3 bases from V and 4 from J, leaving 16 bases between them. The CDR3 consists of 16 residues. The germline V gene encodes CDR1 KGHSH and CDR2 LQKENI. The CDR3: CASSPGQGSGNQPQHF. CDR3 bases: TGTGCCAGCTCACCGGGGCAGGGGTCAGGGAATCAGCCCCAGCATTTT.